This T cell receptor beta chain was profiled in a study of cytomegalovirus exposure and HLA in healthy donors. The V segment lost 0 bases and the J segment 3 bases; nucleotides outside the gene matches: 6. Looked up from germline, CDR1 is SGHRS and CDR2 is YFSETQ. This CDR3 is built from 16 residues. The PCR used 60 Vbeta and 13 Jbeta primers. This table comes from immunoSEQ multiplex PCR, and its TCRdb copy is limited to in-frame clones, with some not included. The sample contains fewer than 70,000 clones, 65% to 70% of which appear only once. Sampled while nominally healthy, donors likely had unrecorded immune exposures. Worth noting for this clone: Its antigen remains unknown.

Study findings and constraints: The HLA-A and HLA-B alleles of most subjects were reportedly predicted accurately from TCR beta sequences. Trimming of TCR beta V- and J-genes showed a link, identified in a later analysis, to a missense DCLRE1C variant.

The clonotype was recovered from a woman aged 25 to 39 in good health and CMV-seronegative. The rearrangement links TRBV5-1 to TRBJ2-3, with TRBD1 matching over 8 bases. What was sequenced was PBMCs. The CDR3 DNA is TGCGCCAGCAGCTTGGGACAGGGGTTGAGAACAGATACGCAGTATTTT. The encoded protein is CASSLGQGLRTDTQYF.